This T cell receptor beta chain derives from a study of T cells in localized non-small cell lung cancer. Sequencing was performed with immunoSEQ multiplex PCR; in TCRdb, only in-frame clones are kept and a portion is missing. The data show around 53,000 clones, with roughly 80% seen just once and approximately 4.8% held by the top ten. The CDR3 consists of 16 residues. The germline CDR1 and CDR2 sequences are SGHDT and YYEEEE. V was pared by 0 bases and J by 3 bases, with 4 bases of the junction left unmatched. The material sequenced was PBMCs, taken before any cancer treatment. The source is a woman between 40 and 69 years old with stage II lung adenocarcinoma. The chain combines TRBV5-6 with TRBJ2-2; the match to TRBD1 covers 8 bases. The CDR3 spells CASSLALTGDTGELFF. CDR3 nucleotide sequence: TGTGCCAGCAGCTTGGCCTTGACAGGGGACACCGGGGAGCTGTTTTTT.